This is a list of T cell receptor beta chains from one sample in a study of cytomegalovirus exposure and HLA in healthy donors. The protocol was immunoSEQ multiplex PCR, while the TCRdb copy is restricted to in-frame clones and leaves out a portion. The sample records 150,000 to 200,000 clones, around four fifths being singletons. The sample taken for sequencing was PBMCs. Receptor source: a man younger than 35 in good health and CMV-seropositive. The CDR3 runs from the conserved cysteine through the conserved F or W. Each record gives: J gene, D gene, V gene, clone size, CDR3 DNA, CDR3 protein. A D gene is named only where the DNA matches it firmly. Size is omitted from some rows. Given values are once, few, many or a class for expanded clones.

>TRBJ2-7|TRBD2|TRBV19|once
TGTGCCAGTAGCACCAGCGGGAGAGGCGGCGAGCAGTACTTC
CASSTSGRGGEQYF
>TRBJ2-5|-|TRBV4-1|-
TGCGCCAGCAGCCAAGCCAGTGGGGGGGCAGTCGAGACCCAGTACTTC
CASSQASGGAVETQYF
>TRBJ2-7|TRBD1|TRBV7-6|-
TGTGCCAGCAGCTTATCTGGGACAGGAGTGTTCTACGAGCAGTACTTC
CASSLSGTGVFYEQYF
>TRBJ2-1|-|TRBV6-5|-
TGTGCCAGCAGTTACGGGGGGGCCGGATCCTACAATGAGCAGTTCTTC
CASSYGGAGSYNEQFF
>TRBJ1-4|-|TRBV2|-
TGTGCCAGCACCGAAAGGCGAGGCACTAATGAAAAACTGTTTTTT
CASTERRGTNEKLFF
>TRBJ2-2|TRBD2|TRBV4-1|-
TGCGCCAGCAGCCAGGGGCGGGGGGGCTTCACCGGGGAGCTGTTTTTT
CASSQGRGGFTGELFF
>TRBJ1-1|-|TRBV2|once
TGTGCCAGCAGTGACAGTATGAACACTGAAGCTTTCTTT
CASSDSMNTEAFF
>TRBJ1-2|TRBD1|TRBV29-1|-
TGCAGCGTTGAAGGGGGGACAGGGCCCTATGGCTACACCTTC
CSVEGGTGPYGYTF
>TRBJ1-3|-|TRBV11-2|-
TGTGCCAGCAGCTTACTAGGGGTTTCCGGAAACACCATATATTTT
CASSLLGVSGNTIYF
>TRBJ2-1|-|TRBV7-9|-
TGTGCCAGCAGCGCAGACAGGAGATACAATGAGCAGTTCTTC
CASSADRRYNEQFF
>TRBJ2-1|TRBD2|TRBV9|-
TGTGCCAGCAGCCCTAGCGGGAGGGACACCTACAATGAGCAGTTCTTC
CASSPSGRDTYNEQFF
>TRBJ2-3|-|TRBV5-8|-
TGTGCCTCAAGGAGAGCGGGTGATGGAGTTTATGAATATTTT
CASRRAGDGVYEYF
>TRBJ2-4|-|TRBV10-3|few
TGTGCCATCAGTGAGTCAGGACGGCGGGGCACTGGAGCCAAAAACATTCAGTACTTC
CAISESGRRGTGAKNIQYF
>TRBJ1-1|-|TRBV7-2|-
TGTGCCAGCAGCTTATTCGGCTGGGGGGGCTATAACACTGAAGCTTTCTTT
CASSLFGWGGYNTEAFF
>TRBJ2-1|TRBD2|TRBV10-2|-
TGCGCCAGCAGTGTAACTAGCGGGTATGAGCAGTTCTTC
CASSVTSGYEQFF
>TRBJ1-2|-|TRBV6-5|-
TGTGCCAGCAGTTATTCCGGGAGCAACTATGGCTACACCTTC
CASSYSGSNYGYTF
>TRBJ2-2|TRBD2|TRBV18|-
TGTGCCAGCTCACCATCAAGGACTAGCGGGAGGACCGGGGAGCTGTTTTTT
CASSPSRTSGRTGELFF
>TRBJ1-1|TRBD1|TRBV6-1|-
TGTGCCAGCAGTAGGAACAGGGGAGTGGGAACTGAAGCTTTCTTT
CASSRNRGVGTEAFF
>TRBJ2-2|-|TRBV27|-
TGTGCCAGCAGTTTCGGTGGGACTGACACCGGGGAGCTGTTTTTT
CASSFGGTDTGELFF
>TRBJ2-7|TRBD1|TRBV10-1|-
TGCGCCAGGGGTCCTAACTTCGGGGACAGGGGGATTCACGACGAGCAGTACTTC
CARGPNFGDRGIHDEQYF
>TRBJ2-7|-|TRBV27|-
TGTGCCAGCGGGACTCTGAATTCCTACGAGCAGTACTTC
CASGTLNSYEQYF
>TRBJ1-4|-|TRBV6-4|few
TGTGCCAGCAGTGCGGACAGAGGTGGGAAACTGTTTTTT
CASSADRGGKLFF
>TRBJ2-5|-|TRBV19|-
TGTGCCAGTAGTGTGGGACACGGCTTCGAAGAGACCCAGTACTTC
CASSVGHGFEETQYF
>TRBJ2-3|-|TRBV7-8|-
TGTGCCCTCGGAGGGGAGACTCATGCGCAGTATTTT
CALGGETHAQYF
>TRBJ2-7|TRBD1|TRBV28|-
TGTGCCAGCAGTGAACCCGGGACAGGCCACTACGAGCAGTACTTC
CASSEPGTGHYEQYF
>TRBJ2-5|-|TRBV7-2|once
TGTGCCAGCAGCCTCGTTGGAGGAGGGAGTGAGACCCAGTACTTC
CASSLVGGGSETQYF
>TRBJ1-2|TRBD1|TRBV4-1|-
TGCGCCAGCAGCCCGTTGACAGGGGACTATGGCTACACCTTC
CASSPLTGDYGYTF
>TRBJ2-7|TRBD2|TRBV10-1|-
TGCGCCAGCAGTGGATCCGGGACTAGGGGGTCTGCGCAGTACTTC
CASSGSGTRGSAQYF
>TRBJ2-2|TRBD2|TRBV5-1|-
TGCGCCAGCAGCCCCGGGACTAGCGGGAGGGCCGGGACCGGGGAGCTGTTTTTT
CASSPGTSGRAGTGELFF
>TRBJ1-2|-|TRBV27|few
TGTGCCAGCAGGCACAGGCATGGCTACACCTTC
CASRHRHGYTF